This T cell receptor (beta chain) was recorded in a study of T cells in Graves' hyperthyroidism and ophthalmopathy (dated by TCRdb to the late 2010s). Some background on the complete study: Peripheral blood was collected at initial diagnosis, before any treatment. TCR V-J signatures able to tell the groups apart were searched for in a discovery cohort of some 100 patients, of whom under 45 had Graves' ophthalmopathy and roughly 58 had stable Graves' hyperthyroidism. According to the paper, TCR Vbeta CDR3 sequencing was carried out on more than 120 peripheral blood samples, which came from fewer than 50 ophthalmopathy, roughly 75 hyperthyroidism and some 17 progressor patients. After sampling, hyperthyroidism patients received methimazole starting at 30 mg daily, and ophthalmopathy patients received high-dose intravenous methylprednisolone. Prospective prediction of ophthalmopathy was tested in an independent validation cohort consisting of 18 hyperthyroidism patients and about 17 patients who later progressed to ophthalmopathy. Thyroid tissue and blood T-cell repertoires from six Graves' hyperthyroidism patients were also compared in the study. For training and testing, the 100 or so patients in the discovery cohort were randomly divided in a 7:3 ratio. Study-wide findings and limitations: Most expanded thyroid clonotypes (frequency above 0.001) were also detected in blood, a finding suggesting that blood repertoires may reflect thyroid immune responses. Sample size was not statistically predetermined, and blinding of investigators to group allocation was not performed. A model built on a 13 V-J signature distinguished ophthalmopathy from stable hyperthyroidism, reaching 87.88% sensitivity and about 81% specificity in cross-validation and 80%/75% in testing. During validation, the model predicted progression to ophthalmopathy a median of about 5.9 months ahead of onset, with 60% to 71% sensitivity and 72% to 85% specificity.

The TCR beta CDR3 regions were amplified from RNA transcripts. A first-round RT-PCR of the TCR CDR3 used the HTBI primer set with the Qiagen OneStep RT-PCR kit. A second multiplex PCR round built the libraries, followed by size selection and purification. Sequencing of the libraries was done on an Illumina HiSeq2000 using paired-end 100 bp reads. The authors' pipeline ran thus. SOAPnuke was used to process the raw data, throwing out any read that contained adapters or uncalled bases, had a mean Phred below 15, or lacked an exact constant-primer or identifier match. High-quality paired reads were merged with COPE v1.2.5, and unique nucleotide sequences were defined as clonotypes. MiTCR v1.1 was used to align clonotypes to the IMGT TRBV, TRBD and TRBJ reference segments. The analysis was restricted to V-J combinations with a frequency above 0.0001, which together covered around 99% of the repertoires. A TCS score was defined as the ratio between F50 (clonal expansion) and ExV (chaos), using BLOSUM62-based TCRdist between CDR3 peptides within each V-J. Welch's t-statistics and random forest reduced fewer than 550 V-J features to under 15, which were used in a naive Bayes classifier (R e1071). TCRdb cleaned the public reads at Q25 with fastp, built clones with MiXCR and kept in-frame beta chains. All rows with the same CDR3 protein become a single entry with the most common DNA and genes. The V and J calls, along with clone size, are taken from TCRdb and not from the paper's own processing. Within this sample are over 450,000 distinct CDR3 sequences, with about a sixth of them counted one time only. The ten largest make up 17% of the sample.

Moderately to severely active disease, a Clinical Activity Score of at least 3, a NOSPECS grade of at least 4, and a duration under 3 months were present in ophthalmopathy patients. The study excluded patients with uncontrolled infections, other autoimmune diseases, pregnancy or lactation. Diagnoses were based on clinical symptoms, serum thyroxine and TRAb, thyroid ultrasound and orbital computed tomography. PBMCs were separated from approximately 9.9 ml of fresh peripheral blood using Ficoll-Paque density gradient centrifugation. Total RNA was extracted with Trizol reagent, and quality was checked on an Agilent 2100 Bioanalyzer. This clonotype was observed a few times. What antigen it recognizes has not been identified. No qualities accompany the bases; no much larger clone lies one base away. CDR1 and CDR2, looked up from the germline V gene, are SGHTA and FQGTGA. For this chain, trimming is 5 bases at the V end and 0 bases at the J end, and the number of junction bases without a gene match is 14. Reading from cysteine to phenylalanine, the CDR3 counts 18 amino acids. This entry keeps only the CDR3 DNA: 54 bases, framed from base 1.

The sample consisted of blood. This clonotype originated in a woman under 30 with Graves' ophthalmopathy. The rearranged segments are TRBV7-3 and TRBJ1-2; a stretch of 8 junction bases matches TRBD1. CDR3 loop: CASSRTGTRGRANYGYTF. The DNA is TGTGCCAGCAGCCGGACAGGGACCAGGGGAAGAGCTAACTATGGCTACACCTTC.